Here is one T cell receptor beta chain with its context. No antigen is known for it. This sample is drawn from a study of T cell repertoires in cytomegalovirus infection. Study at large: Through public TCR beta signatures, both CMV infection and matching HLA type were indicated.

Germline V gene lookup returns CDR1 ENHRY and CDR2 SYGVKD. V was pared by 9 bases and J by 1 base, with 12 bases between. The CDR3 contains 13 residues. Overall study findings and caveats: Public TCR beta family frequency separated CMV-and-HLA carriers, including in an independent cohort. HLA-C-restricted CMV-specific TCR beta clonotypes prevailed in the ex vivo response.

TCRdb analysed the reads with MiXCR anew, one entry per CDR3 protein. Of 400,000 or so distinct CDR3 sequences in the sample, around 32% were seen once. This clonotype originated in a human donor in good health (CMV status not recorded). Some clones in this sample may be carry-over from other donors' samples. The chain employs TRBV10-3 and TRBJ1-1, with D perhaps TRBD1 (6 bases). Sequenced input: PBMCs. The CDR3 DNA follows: TGTGCCATAAGAAAGGGGGGGAACACTGAAGCTTTCTTT. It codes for CAIRKGGNTEAFF.